These 18 T cell receptor beta chains share one sample of origin, sequenced in a study of blood T cell repertoires in COVID-19. Using immunoSEQ multiplex PCR, the repertoire was profiled, and TCRdb retains in-frame clones only, with some absent. The sample holds about 240,000 clones; 82% are singletons and the top ten take around 12%. Sample: peripheral blood. Source of these receptors: a woman between 55 and 75 years old with active or convalescent COVID-19.

The table lists this clone with a few counts. V gene TRBV18 combines with J gene TRBJ2-1; 7 bases are shared with TRBD1. Unmatched junction bases numbered 11, after V lost 0 bases and J lost 6 bases. The V gene's germline CDR1 is KGHSH and CDR2 LQKENI. The CDR3 is 17 amino acids. CDR3: CASSPPRQGALPNEQFF. As DNA, the CDR3 is TGTGCCAGCTCACCACCCCGACAGGGCGCTCTTCCCAATGAGCAGTTCTTC.

The chain couples TRBV5-4 to TRBJ1-5; TRBD1 matches at 7 bases. This CDR3 is 13 amino acids long. The germline V gene has CDR1 SGHNT and CDR2 YYREEE (reference sequence). Trimming removed 4 bases from V and 4 bases from J; junction bases left unmatched: 2. CDR3 DNA sequence: TGTGCCAGCAGCCGGGACAGTAATCAGCCCCAGCATTTT. The encoded protein is CASSRDSNQPQHF. Full variable domain (remainder filled in from reference TRBV5-4 and TRBJ1-5): ETGVTQSPTHLIKTRGQQVTLRCSSQSGHNTVSWYQQALGQGPQFIFQYYREEENGRGNFPPRFSGLQFPNYSSELNVNALELDDSALYLCASSRDSNQPQHFGDGTRLSIL.

J is TRBJ1-5 and V is TRBV7-3; the D gene is possibly TRBD1 (5 bases). Per germline, CDR1 SGHTA and CDR2 FQGTGA. Trimming took off 4 bases at V and 1 base at J, with 8 bases between the two ends. The CDR3 covers 14 residues. The CDR3 is CASSSYRSNQPQHF. CDR3 nucleotides: TGTGCCAGCAGCTCCTACAGGAGCAATCAGCCCCAGCATTTT.

The chain uses TRBV5-1 and TRBJ1-1; 9 bases map to TRBD1. The CDR3 runs to 15 residues. V shed 4 bases and J 4 bases; nucleotides not matched to a gene: 8. The germline V gene encodes CDR1 SGHRS and CDR2 YFSETQ. The CDR3 DNA sequence: TGCGCCAGCAGCGCGGGACAGGGAGAGGGCACTGAAGCTTTCTTT. Its protein is CASSAGQGEGTEAFF.

This sequence joins TRBV6-2 or TRBV6-3 and TRBJ2-3; unclear D gene. Germline assignment: CDR1 MNHEY and CDR2 SVGEGT. The CDR3 has 17 residues. V shed 0 bases and J shed 1 base, with 14 bases lying between them. The CDR3 sequence is CASSYSLSRAGTDTQYF. In DNA form, the CDR3 reads TGTGCCAGCAGTTACTCGTTGAGCCGCGCCGGCACAGATACGCAGTATTTT.

The CDR3 protein is CASSPLSSPGDTEAFF. The CDR3, as DNA: TGTGCCAGCTCACCACTTAGCAGCCCAGGGGACACTGAAGCTTTCTTT. This sequence joins TRBV18 and TRBJ1-1, with TRBD1 as a possible D gene (6 bases). Germline CDR1 is KGHSH and CDR2 is LQKENI. Trimming took off 1 base at V and 3 bases at J, with 15 bases between the two ends. The CDR3 length is 16 residues.

V and J are TRBV28 and TRBJ1-1, with 7 bases lining up with TRBD1. The CDR3 consists of 14 residues. Losses at the gene ends were 5 bases for V and 3 bases for J; bases not matched to a gene: 6. Germline V gene lookup returns CDR1 MDHEN and CDR2 SYDVKM. The CDR3 is CASSTRGLDTEAFF. Here the CDR3 DNA reads TGTGCCAGCAGTACCAGGGGGTTGGACACTGAAGCTTTCTTT.

This rearrangement joins TRBV5-1 to TRBJ1-4; 9 bases map to TRBD1. Per germline, CDR1 SGHRS and CDR2 YFSETQ. CDR3 length: 15 amino acids. Trimming at V came to 4 bases and at J to 2 bases, leaving 3 bases not matched to a gene. CDR3 DNA sequence: TGCGCCAGCAGCGTACAGGGGGCGACTAATGAAAAACTGTTTTTT. The encoded protein is CASSVQGATNEKLFF.

The chain is built from TRBV7-2 and TRBJ1-5; D is uncertain. Per the germline V gene, CDR1 is SGHTA and CDR2 is FQGNSA. CDR3 length: 14 residues. Trimming stripped 1 base from V and 3 bases from J, with 7 bases between. The CDR3 loop is CASSLVDSNQPQHF. The CDR3 nucleotides are TGTGCCAGCAGCTTAGTAGACTCCAATCAGCCCCAGCATTTT.

The CDR3 spells CASSTPGTPPNGYTF. CDR3 coding DNA: TGCGCCAGCAGCACCCCCGGGACACCTCCGAATGGCTACACCTTC. The rearrangement uses TRBV5-1 and TRBJ1-2; the D gene is possibly TRBD1 (6 bases). The CDR3 runs to 15 residues. V was shortened by 4 bases and J by 6 bases, with 19 bases between the two germline ends. Germline loops: CDR1 SGHRS, CDR2 YFSETQ.

This rearrangement joins TRBV27 to TRBJ1-4, with 7 bases aligning to TRBD1. The CDR3 is made up of 15 amino acids. Germline V CDR1 and CDR2: MNHEY, SMNVEV (reference sequence). After removal of 8 bases from V and 5 bases from J, the junction contained 11 bases not matched to a gene. The CDR3 DNA reads as TGTGCCAGCCGGAGAGTTGGACAGGAAAATGAAAAACTGTTTTTT. Protein product: CASRRVGQENEKLFF.

This sequence joins TRBV7-8 and TRBJ2-7; 9 bases fit TRBD2. CDR3 length: 14 residues. The J segment lost 5 bases and the V segment lost 5 bases, leaving 7 bases of the junction unmatched. Per germline, CDR1 SGHVS and CDR2 FQNEAQ. Here the CDR3 reads CASSLRGGFDEQYF. DNA of the CDR3: TGTGCCAGCAGCCTGCGGGGGGGATTTGACGAGCAGTACTTC.

CDR3 loop: CASSYGGETQYF. The CDR3 bases are TGTGCCAGCAGCTACGGGGGAGAGACCCAGTACTTC. The chain has TRBV3-1 (or the pseudogene TRBV3-2) and TRBJ2-5; possible D gene TRBD2, 6 bases. Germline V CDR1 and CDR2: LGHDT, YNNKEL (reference sequence). Between the trimmed V and J ends, which lost 5 bases and 4 bases, there was a span of 8 bases. The CDR3 sequence is 12 residues long.

The DNA of the CDR3 is TGTGCCAGCAGGAGTCATCAACGGGGGGCGGTTGGCTACACCTTC. Amino acid sequence: CASRSHQRGAVGYTF. The V and J genes are TRBV28 and TRBJ1-2, with D perhaps matching TRBD1 (6 bases). Germline V gene data show CDR1 as MDHEN and CDR2 as SYDVKM. Trimming stripped 6 bases from V and 7 bases from J, with 21 bases between. The CDR3 extends over 15 amino acids.

The chain has TRBV10-3 and TRBJ1-5, with 9 positions matching TRBD1. CDR3 length: 16 residues. Germline CDR1 reads ENHRY; CDR2 reads SYGVKD. The V segment lost 0 bases and the J segment 6 bases; nucleotides outside the gene matches: 6. CDR3 in DNA: TGTGCCATCAGTGAGTCGCCGACAGGGGGTGGTCAGCCCCAGCATTTT. Amino acids: CAISESPTGGGQPQHF.

This clone was observed a few times. The rearrangement links TRBV12-5 to TRBJ1-3; no clear D gene. Germline V CDR1 and CDR2: LGHNT, FRNRAP. Trimming stripped 3 bases from V and 0 bases from J, with 15 bases between. The CDR3 contains 17 residues. DNA for the CDR3: TGTGCTAGTGGTTTTATTCTGGGCGGGAGCTCTGGAAACACCATATATTTT. Protein: CASGFILGGSSGNTIYF.

J is TRBJ2-1 and V is TRBV5-1, with TRBD1 matching over 8 bases. CDR1 SGHRS and CDR2 YFSETQ come from the germline V gene. The CDR3 totals 15 residues. The V segment lost 4 bases and the J segment 8 bases; nucleotides outside the gene matches: 11. In DNA form, the CDR3 reads TGCGCCAGCAGCCGAGGTCCAGGGGGCATCGATGAGCAGTTCTTC. As protein: CASSRGPGGIDEQFF.

V is TRBV9 and J is TRBJ2-3; 9 nucleotides agree with TRBD2. Germline V CDR1 and CDR2: SGDLS, YYNGEE. J was trimmed by 2 bases and V by 2 bases; bases with no gene match: 9. The length of the CDR3 is 17 residues. The CDR3: CASSVGRRGGPTDTQYF. In nucleotides, the CDR3 is TGTGCCAGCAGCGTGGGGCGGCGGGGGGGCCCCACAGATACGCAGTATTTT.